This TCR beta chain comes out of a study of T cells expressing NK-cell markers. At the level of the study: Eight donors were sequenced, seven testing HCMV-seropositive and one testing seronegative.

Concerning this clonotype itself: Its matching antigen is unknown.

Using the 5' RACE reads, TCRdb records one entry per CDR3 protein without DNA. The sample shows approximately 550,000 distinct CDR3 sequences, and approximately 3.6% sits with its ten largest clones. Findings and limits, study-wide: The study left the HCMV specificity of expanded NKG2C+ T cell clones unresolved.

The CDR3 sequence is 14 residues long. Sequencing input: blood T cells: a sorted CD56 or NKG2C T cell subset, CD4+ or CD8+ T cells, or bulk PBMC T cells (not recorded which). The TCR sequence derives from a man aged 18-30 years in good health. The rearrangement joins TRBV12-3 or TRBV12-4 to TRBJ2-7; TCRdb designates TRBD2, a call that cannot be tested without DNA. The CDR3 here is CASRRPLLIYEQYF.